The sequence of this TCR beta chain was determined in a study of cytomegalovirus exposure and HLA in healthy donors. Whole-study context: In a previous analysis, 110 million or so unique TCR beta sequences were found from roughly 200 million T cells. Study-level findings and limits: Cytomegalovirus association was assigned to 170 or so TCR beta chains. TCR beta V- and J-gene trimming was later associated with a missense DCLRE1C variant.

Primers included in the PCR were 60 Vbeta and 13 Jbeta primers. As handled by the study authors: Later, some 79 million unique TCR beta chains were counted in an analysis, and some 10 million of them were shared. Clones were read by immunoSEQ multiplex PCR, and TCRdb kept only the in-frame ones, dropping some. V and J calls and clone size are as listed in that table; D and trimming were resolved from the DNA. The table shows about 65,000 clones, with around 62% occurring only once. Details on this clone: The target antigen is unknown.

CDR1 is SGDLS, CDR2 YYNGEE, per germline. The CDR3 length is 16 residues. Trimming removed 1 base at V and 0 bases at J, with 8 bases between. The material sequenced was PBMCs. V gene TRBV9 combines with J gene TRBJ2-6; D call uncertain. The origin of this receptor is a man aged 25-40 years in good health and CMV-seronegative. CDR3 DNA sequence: TGTGCCAGCAGCGTACGACATTACTCTGGGGCCAACGTCCTGACTTTC. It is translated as CASSVRHYSGANVLTF.